Reported below is one TCR beta chain. The record originates from a study of cytomegalovirus exposure and HLA in healthy donors. The PCR made use of 60 Vbeta and 13 Jbeta primers. Profiled with immunoSEQ multiplex PCR; TCRdb holds only in-frame clones, not every one. The sample includes around 100,000 clones, more than 65% seen only once; the top ten take approximately 3.6%. This CDR3 comprises 15 residues. CDR1 SGHVS and CDR2 FNYEAQ come from the germline V gene. The V and J ends lost 0 bases and 5 bases respectively, with 10 bases between them. The receptor was derived from a woman between 50 and 59 years old in good health and CMV-seropositive. The chain uses TRBV7-6 and TRBJ2-2; the D is unclear. The source material was PBMCs. The CDR3 reads CASSLAPDGTGELFF. CDR3 in DNA: TGTGCCAGCAGCTTAGCCCCCGACGGGACCGGGGAGCTGTTTTTT.